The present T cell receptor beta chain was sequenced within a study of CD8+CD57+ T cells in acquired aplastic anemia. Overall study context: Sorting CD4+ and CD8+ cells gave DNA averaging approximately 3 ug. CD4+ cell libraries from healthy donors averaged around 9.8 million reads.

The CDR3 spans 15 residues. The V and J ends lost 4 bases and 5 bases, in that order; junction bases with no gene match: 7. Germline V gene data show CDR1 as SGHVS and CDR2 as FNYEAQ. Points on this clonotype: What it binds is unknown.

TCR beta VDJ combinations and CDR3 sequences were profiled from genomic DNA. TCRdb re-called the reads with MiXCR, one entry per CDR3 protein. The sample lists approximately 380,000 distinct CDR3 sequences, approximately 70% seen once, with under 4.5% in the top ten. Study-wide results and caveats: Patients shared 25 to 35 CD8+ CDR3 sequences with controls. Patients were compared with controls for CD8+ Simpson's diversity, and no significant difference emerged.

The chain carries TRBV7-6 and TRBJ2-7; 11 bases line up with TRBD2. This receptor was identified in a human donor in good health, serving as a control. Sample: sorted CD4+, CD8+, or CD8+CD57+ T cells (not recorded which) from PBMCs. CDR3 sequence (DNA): TGTGCCAGCAGCTCCATACTAGCGGGGGCCCACGAGCAGTACTTC. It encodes CASSSILAGAHEQYF.